These 14 T cell receptor beta chains were all obtained from the same sample, sequenced in a study of T cells after yellow fever vaccination. TCRdb processed the 5' RACE reads anew with MiXCR; each CDR3 protein has one entry. The sample has approximately 550,000 distinct CDR3 sequences, 15% to 20% seen once. Sequences were derived from PBMCs, sampled 15 days after the yellow fever booster vaccination. These receptors were obtained from a man aged 30-40 years who received the YFV17D yellow fever vaccine.

This clonotype was seen only a few times. The chain employs TRBV5-4 and TRBJ2-3; 12 nucleotides agree with TRBD2. V trimming: 5 bases; J trimming: 2 bases; junction bases outside the gene matches: 6. This CDR3 has 16 amino acids. Germline V lookup: CDR1 SGHNT, CDR2 YYREEE (reference sequence). The CDR3: CASRARLAGDTDTQYF. In DNA, the CDR3 is TGTGCCAGCAGAGCTAGACTAGCGGGGGACACAGATACGCAGTATTTT. Looking up the rest from reference TRBV5-4 and TRBJ2-3 gives the full variable domain: ETGVTQSPTHLIKTRGQQVTLRCSSQSGHNTVSWYQQALGQGPQFIFQYYREEENGRGNFPPRFSGLQFPNYSSELNVNALELDDSALYLCASRARLAGDTDTQYFGPGTRLTVL.

This clonotype was seen repeatedly, ten times or more. V gene TRBV28 combines with J gene TRBJ2-3, with D tentatively TRBD2 (5 bases). Germline values: CDR1 MDHEN, CDR2 SYDVKM. Trimming pared 2 bases from V and 4 bases from J, leaving 13 bases between. The CDR3 length is 15 residues. The CDR3 DNA follows: TGTGCCAGCAGTTTAGCGGGCTTGAGGGCAGATACGCAGTATTTT. This gives the protein CASSLAGLRADTQYF. Variable domain in full (rest from reference TRBV28 and TRBJ2-3): DVKVTQSSRYLVKRTGEKVFLECVQDMDHENMFWYRQDPGLGLRLIYFSYDVKMKEKGDIPEGYSVSREKKERFSLILESASTNQTSMYLCASSLAGLRADTQYFGPGTRLTVL.

The genes are TRBV24-1 and TRBJ2-1; D remains ambiguous. Germline V gene data show CDR1 as KGHDR and CDR2 as SFDVKD. Between the trimmed V and J ends, which lost 5 bases and 4 bases, there was a span of 8 bases. The CDR3 sequence is 13 residues long. CDR3 nucleotides: TGTGCCACCAGTGCTTGGGAATACAATGAGCAGTTCTTC. Amino acid sequence: CATSAWEYNEQFF.

In its sample, this clonotype was seen a few times. V usage is TRBV7-3 and J usage is TRBJ2-1, with D unclear. The V gene's germline CDR1 is SGHTA and CDR2 FQGTGA. Trimming removed 5 bases from V and 0 bases from J, with 5 bases in between. CDR3 length: 13 amino acids. This CDR3 is CASSGNSYNEQFF. The CDR3 region has the DNA TGTGCCAGCAGCGGGAACTCCTACAATGAGCAGTTCTTC.

This clonotype was observed many times. This sequence joins TRBV3-1 and TRBJ2-3, with 7 bases fitting TRBD2. V lost 6 bases to trimming and J lost 4 bases; unmatched junction nucleotides: 7. Germline V gives CDR1 LGHDT, CDR2 YNNKEL (reference sequence). This CDR3 contains 14 residues. This CDR3 is CASRKEGGADTQYF. The CDR3 DNA reads TGTGCCAGCAGGAAAGAGGGAGGGGCAGATACGCAGTATTTT.

A few counts support this clonotype. The genes are TRBV10-3 and TRBJ1-5; tentatively, D is TRBD1 (6 bases). The CDR3 length is 16 residues. CDR1 and CDR2 from the germline V gene are ENHRY and SYGVKD. V lost 6 bases and J 6 bases, leaving 21 bases between the germline ends. The CDR3 here is CAISTEQGMGVQPQHF. The CDR3 DNA follows: TGTGCCATCAGCACTGAACAGGGAATGGGGGTTCAGCCCCAGCATTTT.

This CDR3 is CASSPGTVDEQYF. CDR3 bases: TGTGCCAGCTCACCCGGGACGGTAGACGAGCAGTACTTC. This chain uses TRBV18 with TRBJ2-7; D is perhaps TRBD1 or TRBD2 (5 bases each). Between the trimmed V and J ends, which lost 3 bases and 5 bases, there was a span of 11 bases. The CDR3 is 13 residues long. Germline CDR1 and CDR2: KGHSH and LQKENI.

This clonotype has only a few counts. V gene TRBV28 combines with J gene TRBJ1-4, with D hard to call. This CDR3 region has 12 residues. CDR1 is MDHEN and CDR2 is SYDVKM in the germline V gene. Trimming took 11 bases from V and 4 from J, leaving 11 bases between them. CDR3 region: CASRVVNEKLFF. The DNA for the CDR3 is TGTGCCTCGAGGGTAGTTAATGAAAAACTGTTTTTT.

This clonotype appeared a few times. V usage is TRBV9 and J usage is TRBJ2-3; tentative D call: TRBD2 (5 bases). Germline CDR1 reads SGDLS; CDR2 reads YYNGEE. The CDR3 is 14 amino acids. The germline V and J ends were trimmed by 0 bases and 5 bases, with 10 bases remaining between them. DNA for the CDR3: TGTGCCAGCAGCGTAGCAGGACTCAAAGATACGCAGTATTTT. Translated: CASSVAGLKDTQYF. Using reference TRBV9 and TRBJ2-3 for the parts outside the CDR3, the full variable domain is DSGVTQTPKHLITATGQRVTLRCSPRSGDLSVYWYQQSLDQGLQFLIQYYNGEERAKGNILERFSAQQFPDLHSELNLSSLELGDSALYFCASSVAGLKDTQYFGPGTRLTVL.

The CDR3 coding sequence is TGTGCCAGCAGTCCTTACAGGGGGCGGGATACGCAGTATTTT. Translating gives CASSPYRGRDTQYF. This chain links TRBV28 with TRBJ2-3, with 9 bases that match TRBD1. V was pared by 5 bases and J by 6 bases, with 6 bases of the junction left unmatched. This CDR3 has 14 residues. CDR1 MDHEN and CDR2 SYDVKM come from the germline V gene.

The chain combines TRBV20-1 with TRBJ2-3; either TRBD1 or TRBD2 may supply D (5 bases each). This CDR3 has 12 residues. The germline V gene has CDR1 DFQATT and CDR2 SNEGSKA (reference sequence). V was trimmed by 5 bases and J by 4 bases, leaving 10 bases between them. CDR3 amino acids: CSAGGAADTQYF. CDR3 coding DNA: TGCAGTGCTGGGGGAGCGGCAGATACGCAGTATTTT.

The table lists this clonotype with a few counts. V usage is TRBV5-1 and J usage is TRBJ2-5; TRBD2 is a possible D gene (5 bases). The germline gives CDR1 SGHRS, CDR2 YFSETQ. This CDR3 spans 14 amino acids. Between the trimmed V and J ends, which lost 2 bases and 5 bases, there was a span of 13 bases. DNA of the CDR3: TGCGCCAGCAGCTTCGGGGTGCCAATGGAGACCCAGTACTTC. Its translation: CASSFGVPMETQYF.

This chain links TRBV24-1 with TRBJ2-7; D gene uncertain. CDR1 is KGHDR, CDR2 SFDVKD, per germline. The CDR3 runs 11 residues. V was pared by 10 bases and J by 6 bases, with 12 bases between. CDR3 sequence reads: CATARKLEQYF. The CDR3 DNA sequence: TGTGCCACGGCTAGGAAGCTCGAGCAGTACTTC.

This clonotype was counted only a few times. This sequence joins TRBV30 and TRBJ2-7; 14 nucleotides align to TRBD2. CDR1 is GTSNPN and CDR2 is SVGIG in the germline V gene (reference sequence). The trim removed 2 bases at V and 4 bases at J, leaving 10 bases unmatched. The CDR3 sequence is 17 residues long. Written as DNA, the CDR3 is TGTGCCTGGAGTACACACGGGACTAGCGGGAGTCTTTACGAGCAGTACTTC. Amino acid sequence: CAWSTHGTSGSLYEQYF.